One T cell receptor (beta chain) is described in this entry. The antigen is undetermined. With 60 Vbeta and 13 Jbeta primers, the PCR was carried out. Some clones are missing from TCRdb's copy, which holds only in-frame ones; the method was immunoSEQ multiplex PCR. The sample lists some 190,000 clones; 70% to 75% were seen once. This CDR3 region has 14 residues. V shed 9 bases, J shed 5 bases, and the junction held 4 bases outside the gene matches. Germline V gene lookup returns CDR1 MNHNY and CDR2 SVGAGI (reference sequence). These data originate in a study of cytomegalovirus exposure and HLA in healthy donors. General study points: The study designated about 180 TCR beta chains cytomegalovirus-associated.

The sample taken for sequencing was PBMCs. The clonotype comes from a woman aged 25 to 45 in good health and CMV-seropositive. The chain is built from TRBV6-6 and TRBJ2-1; 13 bases are a match to TRBD2. CDR3 loop: CASYGTSGNNEQFF. CDR3 in DNA: TGTGCCAGTTACGGGACTAGCGGGAACAATGAGCAGTTCTTC.